The present T cell receptor beta chain was sequenced within a study of cytomegalovirus exposure and HLA in healthy donors. The wider study: Among about 190 million T cells, an earlier analysis found 117 million unique TCR beta sequences. Study observations and caveats: Investigators reported 164 TCR beta chains as tied to cytomegalovirus. The authors considered a cluster of highly shared sequence variants likely to be a sequencing artifact. Later analysis suggested links between common viral pathogens and several top significant clusters.

On this clone itself: Antigen: not known.

Germline V gene lookup returns CDR1 SNHLY and CDR2 FYNNEI. The CDR3 is 13 amino acids. V lost 7 bases and J 8 bases, leaving 17 bases between the germline ends. Primers: 60 Vbeta forward and 13 Jbeta reverse. Libraries were prepared by immunoSEQ multiplex PCR; TCRdb keeps only in-frame clonotypes and omits some of them. The sample includes over 75,000 clones, around three quarters of them seen just once. Input material: PBMCs. The TCR originated in a male donor in good health and CMV-seropositive. The chain is built from TRBV2 and TRBJ1-2; tentative D call: TRBD1 (5 bases). The CDR3 DNA sequence: TGTGCCAGCAAACCGGGGGGAACAGGAGGCTACACCTTC. Amino acid sequence: CASKPGGTGGYTF.